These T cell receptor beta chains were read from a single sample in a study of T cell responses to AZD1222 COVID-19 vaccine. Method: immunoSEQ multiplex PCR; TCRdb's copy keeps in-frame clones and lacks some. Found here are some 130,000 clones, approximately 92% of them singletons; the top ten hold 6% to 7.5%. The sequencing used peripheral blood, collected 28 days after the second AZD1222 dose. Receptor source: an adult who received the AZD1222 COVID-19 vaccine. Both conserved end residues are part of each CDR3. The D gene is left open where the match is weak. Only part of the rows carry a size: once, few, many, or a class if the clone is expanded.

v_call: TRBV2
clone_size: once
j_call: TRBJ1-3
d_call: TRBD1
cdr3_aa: CARSGTASGNTIYF
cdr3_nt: TGTGCCAGGTCCGGGACAGCCTCTGGAAACACCATATATTTT

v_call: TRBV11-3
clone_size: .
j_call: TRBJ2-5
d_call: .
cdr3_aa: CASSPSIGGQTQYF
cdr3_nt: TGTGCCAGCAGCCCGTCCATCGGGGGGCAGACCCAGTACTTC

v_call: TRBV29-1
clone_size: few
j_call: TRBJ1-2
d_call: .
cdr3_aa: CSVSDSKDGYTF
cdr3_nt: TGCAGCGTTTCGGACAGTAAGGATGGCTACACCTTC

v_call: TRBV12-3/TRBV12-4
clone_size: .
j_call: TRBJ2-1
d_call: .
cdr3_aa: CASSFGYNEQFF
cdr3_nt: TGTGCCAGCAGTTTCGGGTACAATGAGCAGTTCTTC

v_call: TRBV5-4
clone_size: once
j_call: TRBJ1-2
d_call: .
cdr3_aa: CASSFSRANYGYTF
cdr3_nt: TGTGCCAGCAGCTTCAGCCGAGCTAACTATGGCTACACCTTC

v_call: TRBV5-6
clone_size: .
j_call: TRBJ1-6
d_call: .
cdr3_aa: CASSRPGHQRNNSPLHF
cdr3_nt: TGTGCCAGCAGCAGACCGGGACACCAAAGGAATAATTCACCCCTCCACTTT

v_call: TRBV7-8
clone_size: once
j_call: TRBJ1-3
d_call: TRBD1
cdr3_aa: CASSISGGTAVSGNTIYF
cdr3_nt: TGTGCCAGCAGCATTAGTGGTGGGACAGCGGTCTCTGGAAACACCATATATTTT

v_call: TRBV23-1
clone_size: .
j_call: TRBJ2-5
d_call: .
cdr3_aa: CASSQSPSLGQTQYF
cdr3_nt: TGCGCCAGCAGTCAATCCCCAAGTCTCGGACAGACCCAGTACTTC

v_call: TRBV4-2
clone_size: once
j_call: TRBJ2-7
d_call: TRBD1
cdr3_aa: CASSQTGTGRGEQYF
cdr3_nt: TGTGCCAGCAGCCAAACTGGGACAGGTCGGGGCGAGCAGTACTTC

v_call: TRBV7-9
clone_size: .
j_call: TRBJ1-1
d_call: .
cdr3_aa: CASHPQGLADTEAFF
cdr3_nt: TGTGCCAGCCACCCCCAGGGGCTGGCGGACACTGAAGCTTTCTTT

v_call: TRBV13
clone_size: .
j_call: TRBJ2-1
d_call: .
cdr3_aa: CASSLEAEQFF
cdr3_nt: TGTGCCAGCAGCTTAGAGGCGGAGCAGTTCTTC

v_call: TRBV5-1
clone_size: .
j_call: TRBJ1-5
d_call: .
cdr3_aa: CASSLAPAQPQHF
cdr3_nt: TGCGCCAGCAGCTTGGCTCCCGCTCAGCCCCAGCATTTT

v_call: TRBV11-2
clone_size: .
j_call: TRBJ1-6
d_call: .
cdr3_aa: CASSPPGHQNSPLHF
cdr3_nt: TGTGCCAGCAGCCCACCGGGACACCAAAATTCACCCCTCCACTTT

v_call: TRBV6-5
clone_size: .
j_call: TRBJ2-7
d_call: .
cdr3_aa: CASSYGGFPSYEQYF
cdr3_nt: TGTGCCAGCAGTTATGGGGGGTTCCCCTCCTACGAGCAGTACTTC

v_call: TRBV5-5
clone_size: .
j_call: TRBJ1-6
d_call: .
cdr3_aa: CASSLLGGWRLYNSPLHF
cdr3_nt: TGTGCCAGCAGCTTGCTAGGGGGATGGCGCCTATATAATTCACCCCTCCACTTT

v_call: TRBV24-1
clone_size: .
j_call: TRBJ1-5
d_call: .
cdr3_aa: CATNNRTWRHNQPQHF
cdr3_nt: TGTGCCACCAATAACAGGACGTGGCGCCACAATCAGCCCCAGCATTTT

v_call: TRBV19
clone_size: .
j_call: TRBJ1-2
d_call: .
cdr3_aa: CASSMSPVTANGYTF
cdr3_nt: TGTGCCAGTAGTATGAGCCCTGTGACAGCTAATGGCTACACCTTC

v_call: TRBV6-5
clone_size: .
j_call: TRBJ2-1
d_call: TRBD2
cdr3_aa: CASSRSGANYNEQFF
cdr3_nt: TGTGCCAGCAGCCGGAGCGGGGCTAATTACAATGAGCAGTTCTTC

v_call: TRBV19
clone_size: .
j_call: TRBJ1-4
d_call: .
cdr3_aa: CASSIDRNRAGATNEKLFF
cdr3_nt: TGTGCCAGTAGTATAGATCGGAACAGGGCAGGAGCAACTAATGAAAAACTGTTTTTT

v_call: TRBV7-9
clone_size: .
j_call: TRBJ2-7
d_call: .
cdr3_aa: CASSATGFEQYF
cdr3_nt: TGTGCCAGCAGCGCAACAGGGTTCGAGCAGTACTTC

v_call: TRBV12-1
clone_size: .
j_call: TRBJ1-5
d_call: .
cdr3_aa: CASSPHLDLDQPQHF
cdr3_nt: TGTGCCAGCAGCCCACATCTGGACCTGGATCAGCCCCAGCATTTT

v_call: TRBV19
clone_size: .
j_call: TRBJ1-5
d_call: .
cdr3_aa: CASSIVGKGNQPQHF
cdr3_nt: TGTGCCAGTAGTATAGTAGGGAAGGGCAATCAGCCCCAGCATTTT

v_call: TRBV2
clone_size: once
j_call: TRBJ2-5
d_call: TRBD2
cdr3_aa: CASSLAGGKKTQYF
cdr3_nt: TGTGCCAGCAGTTTAGCGGGGGGTAAGAAGACCCAGTACTTC

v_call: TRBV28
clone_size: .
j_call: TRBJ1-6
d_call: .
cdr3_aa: CASSAPSSYNSPLHF
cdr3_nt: TGTGCCAGCAGCGCCCCGAGCTCCTATAATTCACCCCTCCACTTT